This paragraph covers one T cell receptor beta chain sequence. Its specificity is unknown. Germline V gives CDR1 SNHLY, CDR2 FYNNEI. The CDR3 has 16 amino acids. The V end lost 2 bases, the J end lost 3 bases, and 17 bases lay between the germline ends. The data originate from a study of CD8+ T cells in alopecia areata. Study results and caveats: Scalp specimens additionally yield sequences from normal skin's resident alphabeta T cells. For lesional scalp, especially alopecia totalis/universalis, clonality was higher than in normal scalp.

Reverse transcribed after extraction, RNA yielded cDNA as the sequencing template. Using immunoSEQ multiplex PCR, the repertoire was profiled, and TCRdb retains in-frame clones only, with some absent. The profile covers 140,000 to 150,000 clones, with more than 55% appearing a single time and 36% taken by the ten largest. Specimen: CD8+ T cells sorted from blood. The clonotype comes from a human donor in good health. The chain links TRBV2 to TRBJ2-7; D remains ambiguous. CDR3 in DNA: TGTGCCAGCAGTGAACTCGCTGGCCTTAGCAGCTACGAGCAGTACTTC. Translating it yields CASSELAGLSSYEQYF.